The entry below gives a single T cell receptor (beta chain) sequence along with its context. What it recognizes is unknown. Sequencing used immunoSEQ multiplex PCR; TCRdb keeps in-frame clones, though not all of them. Found here are about 33,000 clones, around 80% of them singletons; the top ten hold about 35%. The sample comes from a study of T cells in tumors after PD-1 blockade. Whole-study context: Treatment was either pembrolizumab 200 mg every 3 weeks or cemiplimab 350 mg every 2 weeks. Some patients also took daily vismodegib 150 mg during anti-PD-1 treatment. Findings of the study overall: Roughly 40% of tumor TCR clonotypes were also found in blood.

Material: PBMCs, obtained before anti-PD-1 treatment. The sequence derives from a human donor with basal cell carcinoma.

The CDR3 nucleotides are TGTGCCACTTCCGGGACAGGTGGACTAGGTGTCTACAATGAGCAGTTCTTC. Encoded protein: CATSGTGGLGVYNEQFF. The J gene is TRBJ2-1, the V gene TRBV30; TRBD1 is a possible D gene (8 bases). There are 17 residues in the CDR3. V dropped 8 bases and J dropped 3 bases, with 26 bases sitting between them. Germline V gene sequence: CDR1 GTSNPN, CDR2 SVGIG (reference sequence).